This TCR beta chain was found in a study of human T cells and chemical hapten exposure (dated by TCRdb to the early 2020s). For the study in its entirety: For sensitization, 2% DPC in acetone was applied to a roughly 2 cm by roughly 2 cm area of upper inner arm skin. The study tracked peripheral blood TCR repertoire changes in vivo during primary and secondary sensitization to the hapten diphenylcyclopropenone (DPC) in alopecia patients. Libraries were combined into a pool for sequencing, and differences in TCR yield between samples came mainly from small differences in library volumes within the pool. Roughly 30 alopecia patients provided blood for TCR sequencing at one to four time points (pre-sensitization, 2, 6 and 24 weeks). Weekly therapeutic DPC doses were additionally applied to the scalp of patients throughout the approximately 24-week study period. Patient blood was sampled pre-sensitization (week 0) and at 2, 6 and about 24 weeks after DPC sensitization. Alopecia areata with under or over 50% scalp involvement, alopecia totalis and alopecia universalis were represented in the patient cohort, which was mostly female. Patch testing was performed on the upper back with Finn chambers containing 0.01% DPC, and the patch tests were scored after 6 days according to International Contact Dermatitis Research Group standards. Study-wide findings and limitations: All patients had alopecia, a presumed autoimmune disease, so their immune response might differ from that of healthy individuals. DPC sensitization did not change how many TCRs were above 1 in 1000 frequency, and no evidence was found of alterations in global repertoire structure. The number of PT1 expanded TCRs positively correlated with patch test score, significant at thresholds 8, 16 and 32 but not 4. Compared with pre-sensitization or healthy control sets, expanded TCRs formed significantly more large CDR3 similarity clusters, which is consistent with antigen-driven responses. Repeated subsampling changed both the strength of the expansion versus patch-test correlation and the threshold at which that correlation became significant.

This clonotype was recorded at least ten times. The target of this receptor is not known. Per-nucleotide qualities are absent, and no much larger clonotype sits a single base away. This specimen's time point label, interpreted: patch test 1, 2 weeks after DPC sensitization. This specimen's treatment or condition label, interpreted: therapeutic diphenylcyclopropenone sensitization with weekly scalp DPC. At each patch-test visit, blood was drawn before the patch test was applied. To be eligible, patients had to be aged 18 to 70, diagnosed with alopecia and judged suitable for DPC therapy, while pregnant patients were excluded. Total RNA was isolated from unfractionated whole blood collected in Tempus Blood RNA tubes. The receptor library was made with RACE. For sequencing, a NextSeq 500 was employed. During library preparation, unique molecular identifiers were attached to individual cDNA molecules so that TCRs could be counted in a quantitative, reproducible way. For every blood RNA sample, sequencing covered both the TCR alpha and TCR beta chains. Under the source paper's analysis protocol: A median of about 87,000 TCRs per sample was observed, with a range of 23,224 to 690,600. The Decombinator software suite was used to annotate V, J and CDR3 in the TCR reads. For the PS versus PT1 abundance plots, all samples were subsampled to the same number of TCRs (28,000). TCRs were defined as expanded if absent before sensitization and observed at least eight times at the 2-week time point. TCRdb reworked the public reads: Q25 trimming with fastp, MiXCR clone assembly, productive beta chains retained. Here each entry gathers all rows of one CDR3 protein and keeps the most common genes and DNA. These V and J calls derive from TCRdb rather than the authors' analysis. The sample contains 150,000 to 200,000 distinct CDR3 sequences, about 14% of them found a single time. The ten largest make up 1.7% of the sample.

The CDR3 spans 16 residues, from the cysteine through the phenylalanine. The read is trimmed to its CDR3 DNA, 48 bases read in frame from base 1. The germline V gene specifies MDHEN as CDR1 and SYDVKM as CDR2. V was cut back by 5 bases and J by 0 bases, leaving a gap of 17 bases between them. In this chain, TRBV28 is recombined with TRBJ2-7; 6 matching bases give a weak D call of TRBD1. Source: whole blood, taken in connection with sensitization to the hapten diphenylcyclopropenone (DPC). The clonotype was recovered from a woman younger than 45 with alopecia areata. Some clones in this sample may be carry-over from other donors' samples. The sequence in DNA is TGTGCCAGCAGTCCCCTCCCAGGGGCGGGCTCCTACGAGCAGTACTTC. This yields the protein CASSPLPGAGSYEQYF.